These T cell receptor beta chains were read from a single sample in a study of blood T cell repertoires in COVID-19. Sequencing was performed with immunoSEQ multiplex PCR; in TCRdb, only in-frame clones are kept and a portion is missing. This table has tens of thousands of clones, 90% appearing once. The sample consisted of peripheral blood. These receptors all stem from a man aged 50-60 years with acute or convalescent COVID-19. The CDR3 runs from the conserved cysteine through the conserved F or W. Fields, in order: clone size, J gene, V gene, CDR3 protein. Rows give clone size only sometimes, using once, few, many, or a class for an expanded clone.

clone size: .; J gene: TRBJ1-2; V gene: TRBV6-2/TRBV6-3; CDR3 protein: CASSPRVHGYTF
clone size: .; J gene: TRBJ2-7; V gene: TRBV6-6; CDR3 protein: CASSSSGEQYF
clone size: once; J gene: TRBJ2-7; V gene: TRBV7-2; CDR3 protein: CASSSPGAGPYEQYF
clone size: .; J gene: TRBJ2-3; V gene: TRBV2; CDR3 protein: CASHSSLSDTQYF
clone size: .; J gene: TRBJ1-5; V gene: TRBV2; CDR3 protein: CASSGTGNNQPQHF
clone size: .; J gene: TRBJ1-5; V gene: TRBV19; CDR3 protein: CASSIDWGDDQPQHF
clone size: .; J gene: TRBJ2-7; V gene: TRBV30; CDR3 protein: CAWSVAAGRSHEQYF
clone size: .; J gene: TRBJ2-7; V gene: TRBV6-5; CDR3 protein: CASSTADSDYEQYF
clone size: .; J gene: TRBJ2-6; V gene: TRBV18; CDR3 protein: CASSPDSLSPNVLTF
clone size: .; J gene: TRBJ1-1; V gene: TRBV6-5; CDR3 protein: CASSYSRGGEAFF
clone size: .; J gene: TRBJ2-1; V gene: TRBV7-9; CDR3 protein: CASSLVTGDEQFF
clone size: .; J gene: TRBJ2-7; V gene: TRBV6-1; CDR3 protein: CASSEERGFYEQYF
clone size: .; J gene: TRBJ1-6; V gene: TRBV2; CDR3 protein: CASSVRGDNSPLHF
clone size: .; J gene: TRBJ1-5; V gene: TRBV5-5; CDR3 protein: CASSFRGDSNQPQHF
clone size: .; J gene: TRBJ1-2; V gene: TRBV2; CDR3 protein: CASRIGQANYGYTF
clone size: .; J gene: TRBJ2-1; V gene: TRBV20-1; CDR3 protein: CSASHGTSGSLSASNEQFF
clone size: .; J gene: TRBJ1-2; V gene: TRBV6-5; CDR3 protein: CASSYYGGGGYTF
clone size: .; J gene: TRBJ2-3; V gene: TRBV6-2/TRBV6-3; CDR3 protein: CASSYSPGTAKNTQYF
clone size: .; J gene: TRBJ2-1; V gene: TRBV27; CDR3 protein: CASRPTGNHEQFF
clone size: few; J gene: TRBJ1-1; V gene: TRBV21-1; CDR3 protein: CASSKGWQDTEAFF
clone size: .; J gene: TRBJ2-1; V gene: TRBV11-2; CDR3 protein: CASQGGDDYNEQFF
clone size: .; J gene: TRBJ2-7; V gene: TRBV5-5; CDR3 protein: CASSLGTRSYEQYF
clone size: .; J gene: TRBJ2-2; V gene: TRBV11-3; CDR3 protein: CASSLRLAADTGELFF
clone size: .; J gene: TRBJ2-3; V gene: TRBV7-2; CDR3 protein: CASSLGSGRTDTQYF
clone size: .; J gene: TRBJ1-2; V gene: TRBV19; CDR3 protein: CASSTPGTGFNYGYTF
clone size: .; J gene: TRBJ1-1; V gene: TRBV6-5; CDR3 protein: CASRPNGAGDTEAFF
clone size: .; J gene: TRBJ2-1; V gene: TRBV4-1; CDR3 protein: CASSQDDAGGPYEQFF
clone size: .; J gene: TRBJ1-6; V gene: TRBV7-2; CDR3 protein: CASSDKTGDYNSPLHF
clone size: .; J gene: TRBJ2-1; V gene: TRBV6-5; CDR3 protein: CASSRSSGRGNEQFF
clone size: .; J gene: TRBJ1-2; V gene: TRBV7-9; CDR3 protein: CASSLDGRGYGYTF
clone size: .; J gene: TRBJ1-6; V gene: TRBV6-5; CDR3 protein: CASSYSRTGASPLHF
clone size: .; J gene: TRBJ1-2; V gene: TRBV29-1; CDR3 protein: CSVEVPNGYTF
clone size: .; J gene: TRBJ2-1; V gene: TRBV5-4; CDR3 protein: CASSLSRVGSDEQFF
clone size: .; J gene: TRBJ2-1; V gene: TRBV7-9; CDR3 protein: CASSLGGPPYNEQFF
clone size: .; J gene: TRBJ2-1; V gene: TRBV24-1; CDR3 protein: CATSRQGYEQFF
clone size: .; J gene: TRBJ2-3; V gene: TRBV19; CDR3 protein: CASSTGQGLTDTQYF
clone size: once; J gene: TRBJ1-1; V gene: TRBV21-1; CDR3 protein: CASSKGEGYDTEAFF
clone size: .; J gene: TRBJ2-7; V gene: TRBV5-4; CDR3 protein: CASSTTGTDFEQYF
clone size: .; J gene: TRBJ2-5; V gene: TRBV9; CDR3 protein: CASSLSQGLAVVKETQYF
clone size: .; J gene: TRBJ2-7; V gene: TRBV30; CDR3 protein: CAWGPIGGTAYEQYF
clone size: .; J gene: TRBJ2-1; V gene: TRBV24-1; CDR3 protein: CATSDTTSSGRAGYNEQFF
clone size: .; J gene: TRBJ2-2; V gene: TRBV11-2; CDR3 protein: CASSRPGGRAGELFF
clone size: .; J gene: TRBJ2-7; V gene: TRBV29-1; CDR3 protein: CSVKAGGYEQYF
clone size: .; J gene: TRBJ1-2; V gene: TRBV7-2; CDR3 protein: CASSLGQGGSYGYTF
clone size: few; J gene: TRBJ1-5; V gene: TRBV11-3; CDR3 protein: CASSQGGGQPQHF
clone size: .; J gene: TRBJ2-7; V gene: TRBV5-1; CDR3 protein: CASSWEGTSGREQYF
clone size: .; J gene: TRBJ2-5; V gene: TRBV7-8; CDR3 protein: CASSATGTGEETQYF
clone size: .; J gene: TRBJ2-3; V gene: TRBV10-1; CDR3 protein: CASSREVTQYF
clone size: .; J gene: TRBJ1-2; V gene: TRBV29-1; CDR3 protein: CSVGREASPTF
clone size: .; J gene: TRBJ2-3; V gene: TRBV10-2; CDR3 protein: CASGITDTQYF
clone size: .; J gene: TRBJ2-3; V gene: TRBV5-6; CDR3 protein: CASSLVQDTQYF
clone size: .; J gene: TRBJ2-7; V gene: TRBV18; CDR3 protein: CASSPQTSGSYEQYF
clone size: .; J gene: TRBJ2-1; V gene: TRBV5-6; CDR3 protein: CASSLIAGVVEQFF
clone size: .; J gene: TRBJ2-3; V gene: TRBV11-2; CDR3 protein: CASSRGQDLSTDTQYF
clone size: .; J gene: TRBJ1-6; V gene: TRBV25-1; CDR3 protein: CASSDARDRVNSPLHF
clone size: once; J gene: TRBJ2-1; V gene: TRBV5-4; CDR3 protein: CASSRRGGGQGVWNEQFF
clone size: once; J gene: TRBJ2-7; V gene: TRBV7-9; CDR3 protein: CASSFGESSYEQYF
clone size: .; J gene: TRBJ2-4; V gene: TRBV7-9; CDR3 protein: CASSLGLAENPIQYF
clone size: once; J gene: TRBJ2-7; V gene: TRBV5-4; CDR3 protein: CASSWVGGTSYEQYF
clone size: .; J gene: TRBJ2-3; V gene: TRBV6-1; CDR3 protein: CASSEELAGGFADTQYF